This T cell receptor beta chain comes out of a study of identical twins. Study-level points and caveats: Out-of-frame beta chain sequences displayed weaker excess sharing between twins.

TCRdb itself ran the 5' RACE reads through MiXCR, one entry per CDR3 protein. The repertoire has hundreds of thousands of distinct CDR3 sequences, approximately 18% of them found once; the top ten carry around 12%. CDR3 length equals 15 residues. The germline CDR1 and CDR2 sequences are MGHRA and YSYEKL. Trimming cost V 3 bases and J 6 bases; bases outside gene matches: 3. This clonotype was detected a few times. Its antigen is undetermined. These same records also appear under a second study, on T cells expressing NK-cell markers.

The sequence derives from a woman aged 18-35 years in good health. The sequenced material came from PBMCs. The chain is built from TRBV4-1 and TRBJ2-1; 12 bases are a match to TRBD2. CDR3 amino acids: CASSHGLAGRNEQFF. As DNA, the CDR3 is TGCGCCAGCAGCCATGGACTAGCGGGGCGCAATGAGCAGTTCTTC.